The text below deals with one TCR beta chain. The antigen is undetermined. This record belongs to a study of PD-1 blockade in classical Hodgkin lymphoma. Measured with immunoSEQ multiplex PCR; TCRdb has only the in-frame clones, and not every one. The table lists over 35,000 clones, about 87% of them singletons. CDR3 length: 19 amino acids. Looked up from germline, CDR1 is GTSNPN and CDR2 is SVGIG (reference sequence). The V segment lost 2 bases and the J segment 2 bases; nucleotides outside the gene matches: 21. Regarding the study as a whole: Any patient who commenced nivolumab under 1 year after ASCT was excluded.

All patients experienced relapse after autologous stem cell transplantation, and brentuximab vedotin exposure was variable. Complete response, partial response or progressive disease was recorded as best response. This chain connects TRBV30 to TRBJ2-7, with TRBD2 identical over 7 bases. The receptor was derived from a human donor with classical Hodgkin lymphoma. Sequenced here: peripheral blood mononuclear cells (PBMCs), sampled at baseline. CDR3 amino acids: CAWSWADTTVGTIPYEQYF. Written as DNA, the CDR3 is TGTGCCTGGAGTTGGGCAGACACTACTGTCGGGACTATCCCCTACGAGCAGTACTTC.